This T cell receptor beta chain emerged from a study of cytomegalovirus exposure and HLA in healthy donors. Study outcomes and limitations: A later analysis linked a missense DCLRE1C variant to TCR beta V- and J-gene trimming. An assumption of roughly uniform sequencing depth across donors underlay the presence/absence analyses. Versus the approximately 720-donor mean, an Asian-associated ancestry cluster reportedly showed fewer N-insertions in a later analysis.

Amplification used 60 Vbeta primers and 13 Jbeta primers. TCRdb's copy holds only in-frame clones and misses some; the assay was immunoSEQ multiplex PCR. The sample lists about 92,000 clones; 55% to 75% were seen once. For this clone: Its antigen is unknown.

Trimming pared 2 bases from V and 9 bases from J, leaving 14 bases between. The CDR3 length is 14 residues. Germline assignment: CDR1 MNHEY and CDR2 SVGAGI. The sequenced material came from PBMCs. V usage is TRBV6-5 and J usage is TRBJ1-5; D call uncertain. The sequence was collected from a man in his fifties or sixties in good health and CMV-seronegative. The DNA of the CDR3 is TGTGCCAGCAGTTACGCCCCGGGGTCGTGGCCCCAGCATTTT. Translated: CASSYAPGSWPQHF.